A selection of T cell receptor beta chains follows, all from one sample in a study of beta chain features in type 1 diabetes. Measured with immunoSEQ multiplex PCR; TCRdb has only the in-frame clones, and not every one. The table lists about 140,000 clones, 9.7% of them singletons. What was sequenced was central memory CD4+ T cells from blood. The source is a woman in her thirties or forties in good health. Each CDR3 is given with its conserved first and last residue. The D gene is left open where the match is weak. Size is stated for part of the rows, as once, few or many counts, or as a class when the clone is expanded.

V gene	D gene	J gene	clone size	CDR3 protein	CDR3 DNA
TRBV19	TRBD1	TRBJ1-1	few	CASSSMQAQGGTEAFF	TGTGCCAGTAGTTCAATGCAGGCGCAGGGGGGCACTGAAGCTTTCTTT
TRBV29-1	-	TRBJ2-7	-	CSVGQGIYEQYF	TGCAGCGTTGGTCAGGGGATCTACGAGCAGTACTTC
TRBV7-9	TRBD1	TRBJ1-1	-	CASSPTGQVNTEAFF	TGTGCCAGCAGCCCAACGGGACAGGTGAACACTGAAGCTTTCTTT
TRBV13	-	TRBJ2-7	few	CASSLGRDSRSYEQYF	TGTGCCAGCAGCTTAGGCCGGGACTCACGCTCCTACGAGCAGTACTTC
TRBV6-4	-	TRBJ2-6	-	CAEPQRSGEGANVLTF	TGTGCCGAACCCCAACGGTCAGGGGAAGGGGCCAACGTCCTGACTTTC
TRBV10-3	TRBD2	TRBJ2-7	-	CAISGPASGGALYEQYF	TGTGCCATCAGTGGCCCGGCTAGCGGGGGGGCCCTCTACGAGCAGTACTTC
TRBV4-2	-	TRBJ2-3	few	CASSLKQGDTQYF	TGTGCCAGCAGCCTTAAACAGGGAGATACGCAGTATTTT
TRBV10-3	-	TRBJ2-3	-	CAIRTRHEDTQYF	TGTGCCATCAGGACAAGGCACGAAGATACGCAGTATTTT
TRBV9	-	TRBJ1-1	many	CASSKEGRANTEAFF	TGTGCCAGCAGTAAAGAGGGGAGGGCGAACACTGAAGCTTTCTTT
TRBV4-2	TRBD2	TRBJ2-7	many	CASSLRATGTTTTYEQYF	TGTGCCAGCAGCCTACGGGCCACGGGGACTACCACTACCTACGAGCAGTACTTC
TRBV5-4	-	TRBJ1-4	few	CASSLSQGSRDGKLFF	TGTGCCAGCAGCTTGTCCCAGGGTAGTAGGGATGGAAAACTGTTTTTT
TRBV2	-	TRBJ1-4	few	CASSDVWARGEKLFF	TGTGCCAGCAGTGACGTTTGGGCCCGTGGCGAAAAACTGTTTTTT
TRBV6-1	TRBD2	TRBJ2-6	few	CASSERGRAGANVLTF	TGTGCCAGCAGTGAACGGGGGAGGGCCGGGGCCAACGTCCTGACTTTC
TRBV9	TRBD1	TRBJ2-7	few	CASSGGTGASEQYF	TGTGCCAGCAGCGGCGGGACAGGGGCGTCGGAGCAGTACTTC
TRBV2	-	TRBJ1-5	-	CASSEWGRSSNQPQHF	TGTGCCAGCAGTGAATGGGGCAGATCCAGCAATCAGCCCCAGCATTTT
TRBV7-9	-	TRBJ2-2	many	CASSRDTGPGELFF	TGTGCCAGCAGCCGGGACACCGGCCCCGGGGAGCTGTTTTTT
TRBV19	TRBD2	TRBJ2-5	-	CASSPLAGGETQYF	TGTGCCAGTAGTCCCCTAGCGGGGGGAGAGACCCAGTACTTC
TRBV7-2	-	TRBJ1-2	-	CASSQPGLNYGYTF	TGTGCCAGCAGCCAACCGGGACTGAACTATGGCTACACCTTC
TRBV6-5	-	TRBJ1-4	-	CASRTVQAEKLFF	TGTGCCAGCAGGACAGTCCAGGCTGAAAAACTGTTTTTT
TRBV4-1	-	TRBJ2-3	-	CASSQDLGDSDTQYF	TGCGCCAGCAGCCAAGATCTGGGGGACTCGGATACGCAGTATTTT
TRBV19	-	TRBJ1-4	-	CASSIARGEKLFF	TGTGCCAGTAGTATCGCCAGAGGAGAAAAACTGTTTTTT
TRBV7-6	TRBD2	TRBJ2-5	-	CASSFSLAGGPATQYF	TGTGCCAGCAGCTTTAGCTTAGCGGGGGGGCCAGCGACCCAGTACTTC
TRBV5-1	-	TRBJ2-4	few	CASSLNSSPILAKNIQYF	TGCGCCAGCAGCTTAAACAGCAGTCCAATCCTAGCCAAAAACATTCAGTACTTC
TRBV2	TRBD1	TRBJ2-6	few	CASRDRTGGANVLTF	TGTGCCAGCAGAGACCGGACAGGGGGGGCCAACGTCCTGACTTTC
TRBV11-2	TRBD1	TRBJ2-2	few	CASSDRGQILTGELFF	TGTGCCAGCAGCGACCGGGGACAGATCCTCACCGGGGAGCTGTTTTTT
TRBV9	-	TRBJ1-2	-	CASSVVRDFSYGYTF	TGTGCCAGCAGCGTAGTCAGGGACTTTAGCTATGGCTACACCTTC
TRBV29-1	-	TRBJ2-3	few	CSADGGLNTDTQYF	TGCAGCGCCGATGGGGGACTTAACACAGATACGCAGTATTTT
TRBV7-9	-	TRBJ2-3	once	CASRDTGSDTQYF	TGTGCCAGCAGAGATACAGGGTCAGATACGCAGTATTTT
TRBV2	TRBD1	TRBJ1-5	-	CASSQDRPTENQPQHF	TGTGCCAGCAGTCAGGACAGGCCTACGGAAAATCAGCCCCAGCATTTT
TRBV11-2	TRBD2	TRBJ2-3	few	CASSLRPSGGGDTQYF	TGTGCCAGCAGCTTACGTCCCAGCGGGGGAGGAGATACGCAGTATTTT
TRBV5-1	TRBD1	TRBJ1-4	few	CASRKGQGGEKLFF	TGCGCCAGCCGGAAGGGACAGGGGGGAGAAAAACTGTTTTTT
TRBV6-6	TRBD1	TRBJ1-4	few	CASTSGRQGEKLFF	TGTGCCAGCACCAGCGGTCGACAGGGTGAAAAACTGTTTTTT
TRBV2	TRBD1	TRBJ1-1	few	CASSSQGPSTEAFF	TGTGCCAGCAGTTCACAGGGGCCGAGCACTGAAGCTTTCTTT
TRBV14	TRBD1	TRBJ2-1	-	CASSRSTGTGRNEQFF	TGTGCCAGCAGCCGATCAACTGGGACAGGGCGAAATGAGCAGTTCTTC
TRBV11-1	TRBD1	TRBJ1-5	-	CASSLTGDQPQHF	TGTGCCAGCAGCTTAACAGGGGATCAGCCCCAGCATTTT
TRBV7-2	-	TRBJ2-7	-	CASSLGGGISYEQYF	TGTGCCAGCAGCTTAGGAGGGGGTATTTCCTACGAGCAGTACTTC
TRBV5-1	TRBD1	TRBJ1-1	-	CASSLTGTGGSTEAFF	TGCGCCAGCAGCTTGACCGGGACAGGGGGGAGCACTGAAGCTTTCTTT
TRBV11-2	-	TRBJ2-7	-	CASTQVPSSYEQYF	TGTGCCAGCACTCAAGTCCCTAGTTCGTACGAGCAGTACTTC
TRBV7-2	-	TRBJ1-1	-	CASSLGLGGSTFF	TGTGCCAGCAGCTTAGGTCTCGGGGGATCAACTTTCTTT
TRBV7-6	-	TRBJ2-2	-	CASSLGTVTGELFF	TGTGCCAGCAGCTTAGGGACAGTCACCGGGGAGCTGTTTTTT
TRBV7-9	TRBD1	TRBJ2-1	-	CASSAADRPLEQFF	TGTGCCAGCAGCGCAGCGGACAGGCCCCTGGAGCAGTTCTTC
TRBV7-2	-	TRBJ2-5	-	CASSPDGGQEETQYF	TGTGCCAGCAGCCCCGACGGGGGGCAGGAGGAGACCCAGTACTTC
TRBV25-1	-	TRBJ1-4	few	CASSQGFGEKLFF	TGTGCCAGCAGTCAGGGGTTCGGGGAAAAACTGTTTTTT
TRBV5-1	-	TRBJ1-2	few	CASGQGNGYTF	TGCGCCAGCGGGCAGGGTAATGGCTACACCTTC
TRBV7-8	-	TRBJ2-4	many	CASSPPGELLQYF	TGTGCCAGCAGCCCACCGGGGGAGTTGCTTCAGTACTTC
TRBV6-5	TRBD2	TRBJ2-3	few	CASSLAGATDTQYF	TGTGCCAGCAGTCTAGCGGGGGCCACAGATACGCAGTATTTT
TRBV10-3	TRBD1	TRBJ1-4	-	CAISRTGANEKLFF	TGTGCCATCAGCAGGACAGGGGCTAATGAAAAACTGTTTTTT
TRBV29-1	-	TRBJ1-1	many	CSVPTGANTEAFF	TGCAGCGTTCCGACGGGTGCGAACACTGAAGCTTTCTTT
TRBV14	-	TRBJ2-7	-	CASSQMGGREQYF	TGTGCCAGCAGCCAGATGGGGGGAAGGGAGCAGTACTTC
TRBV5-1	-	TRBJ2-7	few	CASSKRAGEGEQYF	TGCGCCAGCAGTAAGAGGGCAGGGGAGGGCGAGCAGTACTTC
TRBV19	-	TRBJ2-3	-	CASSITGTTDTQYF	TGTGCCAGTAGTATTACAGGGACGACAGATACGCAGTATTTT
TRBV19	-	TRBJ1-6	-	CASGSPGGNSPLHF	TGTGCCAGTGGCTCGCCTGGAGGAAATTCACCCCTCCACTTT
TRBV29-1	TRBD1	TRBJ1-1	-	CSVGGQGIPGFF	TGCAGCGTTGGAGGACAGGGCATCCCAGGTTTCTTT
TRBV2	TRBD1	TRBJ1-5	few	CASRDRDNQPQHF	TGTGCCAGCAGAGACAGGGACAATCAGCCCCAGCATTTT
TRBV5-6	TRBD1	TRBJ1-1	-	CASTENRGREAFF	TGTGCCAGCACCGAGAACAGGGGGCGAGAAGCTTTCTTT
TRBV5-1	-	TRBJ1-2	-	CASSLSDPRGYGYTF	TGCGCCAGCAGCTTGTCGGACCCGCGGGGCTATGGCTACACCTTC
TRBV9	TRBD1	TRBJ2-2	-	CASRDRGNTGELFF	TGTGCCAGCCGGGACAGGGGGAACACCGGGGAGCTGTTTTTT